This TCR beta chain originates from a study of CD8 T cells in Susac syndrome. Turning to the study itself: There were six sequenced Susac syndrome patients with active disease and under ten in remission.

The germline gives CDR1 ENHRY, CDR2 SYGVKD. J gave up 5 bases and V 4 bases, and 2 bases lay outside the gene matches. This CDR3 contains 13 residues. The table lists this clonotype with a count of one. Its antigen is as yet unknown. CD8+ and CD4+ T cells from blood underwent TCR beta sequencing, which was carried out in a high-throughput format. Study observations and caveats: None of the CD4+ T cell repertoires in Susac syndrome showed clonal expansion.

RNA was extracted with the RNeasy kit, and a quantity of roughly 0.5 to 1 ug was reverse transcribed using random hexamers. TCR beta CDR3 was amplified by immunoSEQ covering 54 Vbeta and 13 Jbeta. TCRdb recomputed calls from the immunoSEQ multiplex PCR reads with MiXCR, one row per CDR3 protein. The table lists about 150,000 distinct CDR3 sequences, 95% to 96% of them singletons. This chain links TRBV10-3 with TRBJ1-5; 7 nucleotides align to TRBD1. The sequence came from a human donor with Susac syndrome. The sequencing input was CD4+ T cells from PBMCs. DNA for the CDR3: TGTGCCATCAGTGGGGACAGTCATCAGCCCCAGCATTTT. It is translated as CAISGDSHQPQHF.